The clone carrying this T cell receptor (beta chain) was observed a few times. Its cognate antigen is unknown. This sample stems from a study of identical twins. Notes on the study in general: Those out-of-frame alpha sequences shared by twins showed an excess of low generation probability. Instead of following the same donors, the conclusions were based on cross-sectional statistical analysis. Modeled out-of-frame TCR alpha sharing in monozygotic twins fell below observed levels.

The V gene's germline CDR1 is MGHRA and CDR2 YSYEKL. The CDR3 length is 17 residues. Losses at the gene ends were 0 bases for V and 4 bases for J; bases not matched to a gene: 7. A universal primer site was incorporated via template switching, and the cDNA contained unique molecular identifiers. MiXCR, run by TCRdb on the 5' RACE reads, gives a single entry per CDR3 protein. The sample consists of a few hundred thousand distinct CDR3 sequences, about 12% of them appearing once. This same sample was also taken into another study, of yellow fever vaccine responses in identical twins.

The sequenced sample consisted of CD8+ T cells sorted from blood. This chain links TRBV4-1 with TRBJ2-3; 10 bases match TRBD2. The source is a woman younger than 35 in good health. This chain's CDR3 is CASSQEPLAGASDTQYF. CDR3 DNA sequence: TGCGCCAGCAGCCAAGAGCCCCTAGCGGGAGCCTCAGATACGCAGTATTTT.